This T cell receptor beta chain was documented in a study of immune evolution from preneoplasia to lung adenocarcinoma. Study-wide points: Top clone share appeared to fall from AAH through AIS, MIA, adenocarcinoma. Later-stage lesions seemingly showed higher T cell density and diversity than normal lung.

Histologic diagnosis was independently verified by two lung pathologists. Nucleic acids came from premalignant or tumor cells enriched by macro-dissection. Sequenced by immunoSEQ multiplex PCR; TCRdb stores in-frame clones only, minus some. The sample yields some 9,200 clones, more than 70% seen once. As for this clone: The antigen is not known.

The V gene lost 2 bases and the J gene lost 3 bases, with 16 bases spanning the gap. CDR1 is MNHEY and CDR2 is SVGAGI in the germline V gene. CDR3 length: 16 amino acids. The sequenced sample consisted of FFPE lung adenocarcinoma in situ tissue. The V call is TRBV6-5, the J call TRBJ1-2, with D uncertain. The TCR sequence derives from a person aged 80 or older with lung adenocarcinoma. As DNA, the CDR3 is TGTGCCAGCAGTTACGACTCCGGGATCGGGGACTATGGCTACACCTTC. Its translation is CASSYDSGIGDYGYTF.